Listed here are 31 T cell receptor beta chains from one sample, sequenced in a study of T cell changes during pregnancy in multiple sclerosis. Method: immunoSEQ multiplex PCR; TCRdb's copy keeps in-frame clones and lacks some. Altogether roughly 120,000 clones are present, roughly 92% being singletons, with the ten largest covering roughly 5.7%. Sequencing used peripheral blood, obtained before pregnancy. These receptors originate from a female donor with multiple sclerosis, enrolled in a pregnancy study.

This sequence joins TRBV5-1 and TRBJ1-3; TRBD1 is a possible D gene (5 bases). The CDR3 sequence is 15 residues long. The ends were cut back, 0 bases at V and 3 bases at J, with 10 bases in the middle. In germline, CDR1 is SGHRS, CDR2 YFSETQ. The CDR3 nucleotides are TGCGCCAGCAGCTTGGTAGGGGTTGGTGGAAACACCATATATTTT. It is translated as CASSLVGVGGNTIYF.

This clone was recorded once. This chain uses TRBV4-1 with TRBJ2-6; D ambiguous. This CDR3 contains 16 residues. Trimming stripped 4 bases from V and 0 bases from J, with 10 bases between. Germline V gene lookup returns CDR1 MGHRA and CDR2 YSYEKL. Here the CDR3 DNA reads TGCGCCAGCAGCCCGCAAACCGGCTCTGGGGCCAACGTCCTGACTTTC. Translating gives CASSPQTGSGANVLTF.

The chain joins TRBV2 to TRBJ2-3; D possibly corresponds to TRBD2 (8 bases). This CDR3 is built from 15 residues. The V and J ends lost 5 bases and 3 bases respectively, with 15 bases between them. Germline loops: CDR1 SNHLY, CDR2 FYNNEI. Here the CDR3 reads CASSLGRGLTDTQYF. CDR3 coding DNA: TGTGCCAGCAGTCTCGGGAGGGGGCTGACAGATACGCAGTATTTT.

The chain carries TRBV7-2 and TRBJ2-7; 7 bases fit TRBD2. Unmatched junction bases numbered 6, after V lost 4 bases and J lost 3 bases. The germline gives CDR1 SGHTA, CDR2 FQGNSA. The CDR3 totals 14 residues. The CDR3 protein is CASSSGLGFYEQYF. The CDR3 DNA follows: TGTGCCAGCAGCTCTGGACTAGGTTTCTACGAGCAGTACTTC. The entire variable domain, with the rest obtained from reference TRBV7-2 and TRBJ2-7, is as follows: GAGVSQSPSNKVTEKGKDVELRCDPISGHTALYWYRQSLGQGLEFLIYFQGNSAPDKSGLPSDRFSAERTGGSVSTLTIQRTQQEDSAVYLCASSSGLGFYEQYFGPGTRLTVT.

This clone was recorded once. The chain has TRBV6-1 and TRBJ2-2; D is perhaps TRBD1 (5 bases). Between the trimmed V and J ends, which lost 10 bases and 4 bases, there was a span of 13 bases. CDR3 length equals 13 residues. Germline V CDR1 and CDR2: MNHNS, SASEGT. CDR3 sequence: CATWPRVTGELFF. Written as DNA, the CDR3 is TGTGCCACCTGGCCCAGGGTCACCGGGGAGCTGTTTTTT.

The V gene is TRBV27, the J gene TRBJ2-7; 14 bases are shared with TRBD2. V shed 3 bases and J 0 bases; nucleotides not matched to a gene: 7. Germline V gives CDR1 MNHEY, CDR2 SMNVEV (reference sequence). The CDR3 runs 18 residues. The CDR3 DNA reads TGTGCCAGCAGTTTCGGACTAGCGGGAGGCCCAAGCTCCTACGAGCAGTACTTC. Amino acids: CASSFGLAGGPSSYEQYF.

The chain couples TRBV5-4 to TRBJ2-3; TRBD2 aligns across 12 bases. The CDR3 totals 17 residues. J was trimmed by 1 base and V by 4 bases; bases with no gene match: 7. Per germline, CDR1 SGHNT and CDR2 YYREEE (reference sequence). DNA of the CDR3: TGTGCCAGCAGCCCCGACCCTAGCGGGGGGGGCACAGATACGCAGTATTTT. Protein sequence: CASSPDPSGGGTDTQYF.

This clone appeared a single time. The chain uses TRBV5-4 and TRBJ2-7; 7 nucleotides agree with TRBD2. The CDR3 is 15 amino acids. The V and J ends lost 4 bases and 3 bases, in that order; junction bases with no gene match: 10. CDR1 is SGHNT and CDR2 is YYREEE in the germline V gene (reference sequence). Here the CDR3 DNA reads TGTGCCAGCAGCCCAAGAGGAGCGGGAAGCTACGAGCAGTACTTC. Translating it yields CASSPRGAGSYEQYF.

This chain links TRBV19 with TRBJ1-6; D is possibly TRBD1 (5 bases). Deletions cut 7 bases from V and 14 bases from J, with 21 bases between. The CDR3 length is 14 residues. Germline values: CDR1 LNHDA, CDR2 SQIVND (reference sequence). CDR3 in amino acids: CASNPRRDPSALHF. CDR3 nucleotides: TGTGCCAGTAACCCCCGGCGGGACCCTTCGGCCCTCCACTTT.

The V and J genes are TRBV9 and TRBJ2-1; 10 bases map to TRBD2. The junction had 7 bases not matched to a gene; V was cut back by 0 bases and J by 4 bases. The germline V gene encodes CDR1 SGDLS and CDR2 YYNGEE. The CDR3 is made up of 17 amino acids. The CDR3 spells CASSVASGGAAYNEQFF. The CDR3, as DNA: TGTGCCAGCAGCGTAGCCAGCGGGGGGGCCGCGTACAATGAGCAGTTCTTC.

In DNA, the CDR3 is TGTGCCGCCCGGCCTACAGGGACATCCCTGACAGGGGGTACGCAGTATTTT. It encodes CAARPTGTSLTGGTQYF. V usage is TRBV10-3 and J usage is TRBJ2-3; the match to TRBD1 covers 9 bases. The V segment lost 11 bases and the J segment 8 bases; nucleotides outside the gene matches: 23. This CDR3 contains 17 residues. Per the germline V gene, CDR1 is ENHRY and CDR2 is SYGVKD.

CDR3: CASRENSNENEQFF. The CDR3 region has the DNA TGTGCCAGCCGAGAGAACAGTAATGAAAATGAGCAGTTCTTC. J is TRBJ2-1 and V is TRBV27, with D unresolved. The V gene lost 8 bases and the J gene lost 7 bases, with 18 bases spanning the gap. Germline V lookup: CDR1 MNHEY, CDR2 SMNVEV (reference sequence). CDR3 length: 14 amino acids.

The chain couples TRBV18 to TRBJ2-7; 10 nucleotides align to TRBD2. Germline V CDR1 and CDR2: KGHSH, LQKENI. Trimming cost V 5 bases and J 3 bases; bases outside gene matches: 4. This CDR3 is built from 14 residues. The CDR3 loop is CASSSSGRSYEQYF. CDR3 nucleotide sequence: TGTGCCAGCTCATCTAGCGGGAGAAGCTACGAGCAGTACTTC.

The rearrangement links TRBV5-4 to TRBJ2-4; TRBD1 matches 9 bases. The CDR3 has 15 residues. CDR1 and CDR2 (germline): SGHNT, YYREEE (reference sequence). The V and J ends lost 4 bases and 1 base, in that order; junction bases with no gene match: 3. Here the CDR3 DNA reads TGTGCCAGCAGCCGGACAGGGGAGGCCAAAAACATTCAGTACTTC. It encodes CASSRTGEAKNIQYF.

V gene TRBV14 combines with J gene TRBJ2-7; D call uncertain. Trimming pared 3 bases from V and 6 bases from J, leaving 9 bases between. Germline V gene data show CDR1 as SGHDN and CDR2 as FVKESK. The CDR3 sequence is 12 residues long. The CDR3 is CASSHSPGEQYF. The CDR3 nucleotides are TGTGCCAGCAGCCATTCCCCCGGCGAGCAGTACTTC.

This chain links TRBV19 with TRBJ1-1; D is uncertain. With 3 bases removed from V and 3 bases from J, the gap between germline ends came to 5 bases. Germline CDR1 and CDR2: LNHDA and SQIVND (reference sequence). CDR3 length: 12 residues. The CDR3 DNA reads TGTGCCAGTAGTATGAGGGACACTGAAGCTTTCTTT. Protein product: CASSMRDTEAFF.

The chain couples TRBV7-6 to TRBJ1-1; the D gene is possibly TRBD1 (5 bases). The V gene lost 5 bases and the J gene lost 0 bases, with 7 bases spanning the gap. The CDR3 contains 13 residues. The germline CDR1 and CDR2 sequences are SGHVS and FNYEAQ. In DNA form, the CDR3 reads TGTGCCAGCAGCCAAGGGGTGAACACTGAAGCTTTCTTT. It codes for CASSQGVNTEAFF.

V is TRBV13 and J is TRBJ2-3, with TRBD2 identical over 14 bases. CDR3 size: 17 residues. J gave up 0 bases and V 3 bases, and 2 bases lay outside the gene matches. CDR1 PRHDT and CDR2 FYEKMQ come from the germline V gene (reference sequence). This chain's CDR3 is CASSFRLAGGSTDTQYF. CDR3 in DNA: TGTGCCAGCAGCTTCCGACTAGCGGGAGGGAGCACAGATACGCAGTATTTT.

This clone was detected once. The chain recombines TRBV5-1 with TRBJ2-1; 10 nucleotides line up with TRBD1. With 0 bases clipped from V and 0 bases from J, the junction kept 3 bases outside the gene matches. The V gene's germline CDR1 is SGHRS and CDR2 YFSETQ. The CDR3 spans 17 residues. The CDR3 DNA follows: TGCGCCAGCAGCTTGGGGACAGGGGGAAGCTCCTACAATGAGCAGTTCTTC. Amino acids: CASSLGTGGSSYNEQFF.

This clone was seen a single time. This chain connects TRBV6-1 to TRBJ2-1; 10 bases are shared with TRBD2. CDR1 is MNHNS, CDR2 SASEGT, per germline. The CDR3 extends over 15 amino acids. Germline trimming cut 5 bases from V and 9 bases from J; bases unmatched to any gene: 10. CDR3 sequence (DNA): TGTGCCAGCAGTTCGCAGCGGGGGGGCCTAGGTGAGCAGTTCTTC. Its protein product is CASSSQRGGLGEQFF.

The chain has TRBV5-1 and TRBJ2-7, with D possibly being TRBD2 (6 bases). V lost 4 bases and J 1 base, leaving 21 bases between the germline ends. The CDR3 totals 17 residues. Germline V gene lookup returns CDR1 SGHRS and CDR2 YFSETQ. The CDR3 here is CASSPLGLAGGSYEQYF. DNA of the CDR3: TGCGCCAGCAGCCCGCTGGGGCTAGCCGGGGGTTCCTACGAGCAGTACTTC.

The CDR3 sequence is CASREGGGEKLFF. CDR3 DNA: TGTGCCAGCAGGGAAGGTGGAGGAGAAAAACTGTTTTTT. The genes are TRBV28 and TRBJ1-4; unclear D gene. Germline V gene sequence: CDR1 MDHEN, CDR2 SYDVKM. V shed 6 bases and J shed 8 bases, with 13 bases lying between them. The CDR3 is 13 residues long.

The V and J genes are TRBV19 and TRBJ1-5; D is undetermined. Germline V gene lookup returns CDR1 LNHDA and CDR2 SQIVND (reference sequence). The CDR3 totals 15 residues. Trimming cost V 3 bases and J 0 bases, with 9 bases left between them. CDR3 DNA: TGTGCCAGTAGTATCCAGGATAATAGCAATCAGCCCCAGCATTTT. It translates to CASSIQDNSNQPQHF.

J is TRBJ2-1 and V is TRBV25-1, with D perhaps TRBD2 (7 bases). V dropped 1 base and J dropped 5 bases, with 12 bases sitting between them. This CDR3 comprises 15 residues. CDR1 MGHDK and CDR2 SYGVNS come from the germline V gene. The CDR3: CASSEFRGGDNEQFF. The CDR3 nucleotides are TGTGCCAGCAGTGAATTTAGGGGGGGAGACAATGAGCAGTTCTTC.

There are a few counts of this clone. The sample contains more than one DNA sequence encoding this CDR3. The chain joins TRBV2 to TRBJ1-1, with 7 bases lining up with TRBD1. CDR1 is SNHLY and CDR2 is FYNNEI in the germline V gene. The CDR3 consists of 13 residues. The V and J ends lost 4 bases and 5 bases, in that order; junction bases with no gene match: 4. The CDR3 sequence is CASSGQGDTEAFF. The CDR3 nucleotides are TGTGCCAGCAGTGGACAGGGTGATACTGAAGCTTTCTTT.

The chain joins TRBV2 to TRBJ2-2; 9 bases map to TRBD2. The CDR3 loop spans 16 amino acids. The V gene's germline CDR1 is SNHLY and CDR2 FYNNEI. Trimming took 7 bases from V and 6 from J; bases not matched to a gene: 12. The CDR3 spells CASTLPLAGDPGELFF. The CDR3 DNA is TGTGCCAGCACCTTGCCGTTAGCGGGAGACCCCGGGGAGCTGTTTTTT.

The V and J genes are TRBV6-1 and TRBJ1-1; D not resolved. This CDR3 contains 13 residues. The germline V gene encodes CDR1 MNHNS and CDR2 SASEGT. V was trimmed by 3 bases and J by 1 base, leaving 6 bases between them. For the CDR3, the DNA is TGTGCCAGCAGTGATTTGAGGAACACTGAAGCTTTCTTT. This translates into CASSDLRNTEAFF.

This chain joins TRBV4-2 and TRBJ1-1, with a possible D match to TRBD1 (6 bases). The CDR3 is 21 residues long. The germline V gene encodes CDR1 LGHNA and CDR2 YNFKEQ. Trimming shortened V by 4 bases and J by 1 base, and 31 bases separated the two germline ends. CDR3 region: CASSRSQAPPGQTWGNTEAFF. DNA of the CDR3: TGTGCCAGCAGCCGTTCTCAGGCACCCCCGGGACAAACGTGGGGGAACACTGAAGCTTTCTTT.

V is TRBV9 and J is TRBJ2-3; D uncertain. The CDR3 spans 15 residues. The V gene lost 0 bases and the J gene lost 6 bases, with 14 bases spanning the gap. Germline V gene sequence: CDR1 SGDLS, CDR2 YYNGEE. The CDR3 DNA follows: TGTGCCAGCAGCGTAGGCGGAAGCCCAACGGATACGCAGTATTTT. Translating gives CASSVGGSPTDTQYF. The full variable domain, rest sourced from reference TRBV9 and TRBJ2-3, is DSGVTQTPKHLITATGQRVTLRCSPRSGDLSVYWYQQSLDQGLQFLIQYYNGEERAKGNILERFSAQQFPDLHSELNLSSLELGDSALYFCASSVGGSPTDTQYFGPGTRLTVL.

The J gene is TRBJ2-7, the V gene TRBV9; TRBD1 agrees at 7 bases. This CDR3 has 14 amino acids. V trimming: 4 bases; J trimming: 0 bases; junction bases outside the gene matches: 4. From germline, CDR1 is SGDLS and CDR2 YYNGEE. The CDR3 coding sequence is TGTGCCAGCAGCCTCGGGACAGCCTCCTACGAGCAGTACTTC. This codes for CASSLGTASYEQYF.

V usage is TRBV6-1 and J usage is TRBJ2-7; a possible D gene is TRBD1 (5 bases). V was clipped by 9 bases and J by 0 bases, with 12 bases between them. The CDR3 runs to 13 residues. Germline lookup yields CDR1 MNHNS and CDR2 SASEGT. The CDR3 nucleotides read TGTGCCAGTACCACAGGTAGCTCCTACGAGCAGTACTTC. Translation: CASTTGSSYEQYF.